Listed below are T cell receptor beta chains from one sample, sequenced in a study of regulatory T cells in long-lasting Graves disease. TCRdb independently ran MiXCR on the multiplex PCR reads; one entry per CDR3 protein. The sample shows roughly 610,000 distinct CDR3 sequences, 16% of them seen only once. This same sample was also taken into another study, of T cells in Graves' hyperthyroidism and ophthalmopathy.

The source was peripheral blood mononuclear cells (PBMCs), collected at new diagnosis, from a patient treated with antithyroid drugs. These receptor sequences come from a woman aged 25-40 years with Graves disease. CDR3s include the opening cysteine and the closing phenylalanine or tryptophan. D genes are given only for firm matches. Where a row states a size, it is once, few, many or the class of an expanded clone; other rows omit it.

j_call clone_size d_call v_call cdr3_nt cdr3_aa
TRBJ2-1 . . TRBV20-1 TGCAGTGCTAGAGATCACATGCCAAGGGACAAGAGCTCCTACAATGAGCAGTTCTTC CSARDHMPRDKSSYNEQFF
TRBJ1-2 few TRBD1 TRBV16 TGTGCCAGCAGCCAAACCGGGACAGGCTCTGGCTACACCTTC CASSQTGTGSGYTF
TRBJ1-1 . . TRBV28 TGTGCCAGCAGCTTTAGTTTGGGTAACACTGAAGCTTTCTTT CASSFSLGNTEAFF
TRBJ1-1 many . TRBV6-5 TGTGCCAGCAGTTGGTCCAGGGGGAACACTGAAGCTTTCTTT CASSWSRGNTEAFF
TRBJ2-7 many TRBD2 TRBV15 TGTGCCACCAGCAGAGAGCGGGGGGACCCCCTCTCCTACGAGCAGTACTTC CATSRERGDPLSYEQYF
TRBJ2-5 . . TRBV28 TGTGCCAGCAGTTACTCGGTGGGAGAGACCCAGTACTTC CASSYSVGETQYF
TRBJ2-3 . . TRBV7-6 TGTGCCAGCAGCTTAGCGCTCGGGACCAGCACAGATACGCAGTATTTT CASSLALGTSTDTQYF
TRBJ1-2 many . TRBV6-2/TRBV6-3 TGTGCCAGCAGTTACGAAGAGGGAGTTAGGGGCTACACCTTC CASSYEEGVRGYTF
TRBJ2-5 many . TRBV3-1 TGTGCCAGCAGCCAGCCCCAATTAAGAGAGACCCAGTACTTC CASSQPQLRETQYF
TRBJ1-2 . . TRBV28 TGTGCCAGCAGTTACTACAGGGAACTTGACTATGGCTACACCTTC CASSYYRELDYGYTF
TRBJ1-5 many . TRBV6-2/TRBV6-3 TGTGCCGGGGGGGATATAAGGGGAAATCAGCCCCAGCATTTT CAGGDIRGNQPQHF